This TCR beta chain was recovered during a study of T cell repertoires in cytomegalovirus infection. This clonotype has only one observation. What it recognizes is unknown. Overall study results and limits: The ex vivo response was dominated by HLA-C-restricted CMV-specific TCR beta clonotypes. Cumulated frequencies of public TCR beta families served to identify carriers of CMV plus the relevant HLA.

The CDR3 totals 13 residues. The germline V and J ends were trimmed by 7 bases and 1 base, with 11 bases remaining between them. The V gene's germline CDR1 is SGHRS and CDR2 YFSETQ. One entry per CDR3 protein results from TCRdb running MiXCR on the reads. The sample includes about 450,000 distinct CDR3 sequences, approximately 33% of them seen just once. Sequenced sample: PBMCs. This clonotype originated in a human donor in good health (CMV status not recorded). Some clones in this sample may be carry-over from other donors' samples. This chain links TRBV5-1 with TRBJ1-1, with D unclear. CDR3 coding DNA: TGCGCCAGCCGGGGAGGTGAGAACACTGAAGCTTTCTTT. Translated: CASRGGENTEAFF.